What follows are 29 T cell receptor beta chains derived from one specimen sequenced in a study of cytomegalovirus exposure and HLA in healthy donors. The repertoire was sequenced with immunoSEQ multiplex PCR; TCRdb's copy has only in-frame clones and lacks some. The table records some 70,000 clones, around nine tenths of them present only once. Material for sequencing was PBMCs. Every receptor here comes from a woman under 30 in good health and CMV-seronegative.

CDR3 protein: CAINLGQGGGYTF. Here the CDR3 DNA reads TGTGCCATCAACCTAGGACAGGGGGGTGGCTACACCTTC. The rearrangement joins TRBV10-3 to TRBJ1-2; 10 nucleotides line up with TRBD1. Germline loops: CDR1 ENHRY, CDR2 SYGVKD. The CDR3 contains 13 residues. V lost 7 bases, J lost 7 bases, and 6 bases stayed unmatched.

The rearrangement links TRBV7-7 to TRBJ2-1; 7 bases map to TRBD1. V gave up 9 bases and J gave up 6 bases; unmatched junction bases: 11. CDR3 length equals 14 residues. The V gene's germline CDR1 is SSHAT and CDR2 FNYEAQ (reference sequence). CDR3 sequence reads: CASTTWDRPNEQFF. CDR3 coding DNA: TGTGCCAGTACCACATGGGACAGACCCAATGAGCAGTTCTTC.

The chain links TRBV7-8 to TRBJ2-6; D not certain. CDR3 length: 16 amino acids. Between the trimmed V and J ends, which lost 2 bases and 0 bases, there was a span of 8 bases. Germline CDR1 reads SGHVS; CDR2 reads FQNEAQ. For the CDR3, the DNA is TGTGCCAGCAGCTTATTGCGAGGCTCTGGGGCCAACGTCCTGACTTTC. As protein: CASSLLRGSGANVLTF. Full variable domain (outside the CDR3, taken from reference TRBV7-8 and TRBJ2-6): GAGVSQSPRYKVAKRGQDVALRCDPISGHVSLFWYQQALGQGPEFLTYFQNEAQLDKSGLPSDRFFAERPEGSVSTLKIQRTQQEDSAVYLCASSLLRGSGANVLTFGAGSRLTVL.

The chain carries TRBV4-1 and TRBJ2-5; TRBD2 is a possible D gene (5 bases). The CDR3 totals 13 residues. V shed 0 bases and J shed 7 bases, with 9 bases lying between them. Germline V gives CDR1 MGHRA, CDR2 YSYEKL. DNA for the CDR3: TGCGCCAGCAGCCAAGATCGGGGTGGGACCCAGTACTTC. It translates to CASSQDRGGTQYF.

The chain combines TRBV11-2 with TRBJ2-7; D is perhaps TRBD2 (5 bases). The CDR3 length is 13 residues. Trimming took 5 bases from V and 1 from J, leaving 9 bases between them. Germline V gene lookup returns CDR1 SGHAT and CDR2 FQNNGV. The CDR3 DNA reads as TGTGCCAGCAGCCTGGACTGGTCCTACGAGCAGTACTTC. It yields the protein CASSLDWSYEQYF.

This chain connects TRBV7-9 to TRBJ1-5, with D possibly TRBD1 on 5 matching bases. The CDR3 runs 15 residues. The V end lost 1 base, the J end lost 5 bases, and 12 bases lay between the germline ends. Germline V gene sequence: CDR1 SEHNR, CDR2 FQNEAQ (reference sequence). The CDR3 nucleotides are TGTGCCAGCAGCTTAGACGGGGGTAGTTATCAGCCCCAGCATTTT. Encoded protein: CASSLDGGSYQPQHF.

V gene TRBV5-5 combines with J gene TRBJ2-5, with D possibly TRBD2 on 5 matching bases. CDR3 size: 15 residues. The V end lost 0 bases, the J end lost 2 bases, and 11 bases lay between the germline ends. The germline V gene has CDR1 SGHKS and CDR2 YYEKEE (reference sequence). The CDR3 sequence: CASSLGLAIQETQYF. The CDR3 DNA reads TGTGCCAGCAGCTTGGGGCTAGCCATACAAGAGACCCAGTACTTC.

CDR3 loop: CASSSDRVSPQHF. CDR3 in DNA: TGTGCCAGCAGTTCGGACAGGGTATCGCCCCAGCATTTT. The chain employs TRBV7-3 and TRBJ1-5; 8 bases are a match to TRBD1. The CDR3 is 13 amino acids. Losses at the gene ends were 6 bases for V and 9 bases for J; bases not matched to a gene: 7. CDR1 is SGHTA, CDR2 FQGTGA, per germline.

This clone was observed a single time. CDR3 nucleotide sequence: TGTGCCTGGAGTCCGATCACAGGGGAAGAGCAGTACTTC. Protein: CAWSPITGEEQYF. The chain employs TRBV30 and TRBJ2-7; 7 nucleotides align to TRBD1. The CDR3 has 13 amino acids. The germline V gene has CDR1 GTSNPN and CDR2 SVGIG (reference sequence). Unmatched junction bases numbered 8, after V lost 2 bases and J lost 7 bases.

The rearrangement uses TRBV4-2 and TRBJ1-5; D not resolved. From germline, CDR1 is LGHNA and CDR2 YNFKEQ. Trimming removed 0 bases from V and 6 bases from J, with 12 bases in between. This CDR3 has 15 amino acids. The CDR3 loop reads CASSQDQSGVQPQHF. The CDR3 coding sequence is TGTGCCAGCAGCCAAGATCAGTCCGGGGTTCAGCCCCAGCATTTT.

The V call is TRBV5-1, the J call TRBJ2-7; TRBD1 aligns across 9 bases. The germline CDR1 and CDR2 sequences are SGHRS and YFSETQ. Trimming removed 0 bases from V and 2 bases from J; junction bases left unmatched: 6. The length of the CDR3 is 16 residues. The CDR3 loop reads CASSLEGTGLPYEQYF. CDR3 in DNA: TGCGCCAGCAGCTTGGAGGGGACAGGGCTCCCCTACGAGCAGTACTTC.

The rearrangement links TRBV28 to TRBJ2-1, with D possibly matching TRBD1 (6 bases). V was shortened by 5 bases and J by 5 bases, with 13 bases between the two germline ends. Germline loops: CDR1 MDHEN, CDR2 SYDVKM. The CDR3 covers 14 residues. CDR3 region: CASSPSGQNNEQFF. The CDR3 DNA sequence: TGTGCCAGCAGTCCCTCCGGACAGAACAATGAGCAGTTCTTC.

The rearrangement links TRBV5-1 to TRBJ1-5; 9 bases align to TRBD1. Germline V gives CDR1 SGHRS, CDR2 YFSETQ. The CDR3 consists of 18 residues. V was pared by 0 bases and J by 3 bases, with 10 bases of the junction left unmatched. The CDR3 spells CASSLGPMGQGHNQPQHF. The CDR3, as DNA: TGCGCCAGCAGCTTGGGACCCATGGGACAGGGACACAATCAGCCCCAGCATTTT.

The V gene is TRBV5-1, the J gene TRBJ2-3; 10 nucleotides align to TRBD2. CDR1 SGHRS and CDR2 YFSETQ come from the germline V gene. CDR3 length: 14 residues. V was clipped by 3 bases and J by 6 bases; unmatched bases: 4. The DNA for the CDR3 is TGCGCCAGCAGCTCCGGGACTAGCGCGGATACGCAGTATTTT. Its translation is CASSSGTSADTQYF.

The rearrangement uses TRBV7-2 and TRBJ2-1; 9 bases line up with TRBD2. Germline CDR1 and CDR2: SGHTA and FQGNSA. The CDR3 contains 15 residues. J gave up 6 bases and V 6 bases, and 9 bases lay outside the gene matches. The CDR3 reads CASSLGGGALNEQFF. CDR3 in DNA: TGTGCCAGCAGTCTCGGCGGGGGGGCCCTCAATGAGCAGTTCTTC.

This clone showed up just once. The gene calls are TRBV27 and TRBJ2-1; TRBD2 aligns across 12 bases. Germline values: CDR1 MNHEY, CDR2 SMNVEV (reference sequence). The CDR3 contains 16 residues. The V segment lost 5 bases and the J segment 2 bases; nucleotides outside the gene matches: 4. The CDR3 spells CASSASGGGPYNEQFF. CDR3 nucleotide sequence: TGTGCCAGCAGTGCTAGCGGGGGGGGGCCCTACAATGAGCAGTTCTTC.

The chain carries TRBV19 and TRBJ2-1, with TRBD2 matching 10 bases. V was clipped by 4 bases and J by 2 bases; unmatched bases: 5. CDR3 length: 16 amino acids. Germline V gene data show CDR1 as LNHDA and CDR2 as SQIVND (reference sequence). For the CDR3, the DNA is TGTGCCAGTAGTAAGGGGGGACTAGCGCCCTACAATGAGCAGTTCTTC. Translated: CASSKGGLAPYNEQFF.

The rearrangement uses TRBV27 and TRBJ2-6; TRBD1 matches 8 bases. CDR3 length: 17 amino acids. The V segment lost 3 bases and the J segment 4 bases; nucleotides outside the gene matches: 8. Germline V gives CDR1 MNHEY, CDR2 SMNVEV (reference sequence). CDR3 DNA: TGTGCCAGCAGTTTTTCGCAGGGGGCAAGGGGGGCCAACGTCCTGACTTTC. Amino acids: CASSFSQGARGANVLTF.

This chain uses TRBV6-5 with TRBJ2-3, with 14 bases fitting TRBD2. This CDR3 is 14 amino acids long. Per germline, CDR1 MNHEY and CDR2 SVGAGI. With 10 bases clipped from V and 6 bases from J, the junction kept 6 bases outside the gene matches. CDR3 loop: CATRLAGGKDTQYF. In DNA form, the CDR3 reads TGTGCCACTAGACTAGCGGGGGGGAAGGATACGCAGTATTTT.

As DNA, the CDR3 is TGTGCCAGCAGTGACCGGCGGGGGGGATACAATGAGCAGTTCTTC. Translating it yields CASSDRRGGYNEQFF. J is TRBJ2-1 and V is TRBV2, with 9 bases fitting TRBD2. V was pared by 3 bases and J by 4 bases, with 4 bases of the junction left unmatched. CDR3 length: 15 residues. CDR1 is SNHLY and CDR2 is FYNNEI in the germline V gene.

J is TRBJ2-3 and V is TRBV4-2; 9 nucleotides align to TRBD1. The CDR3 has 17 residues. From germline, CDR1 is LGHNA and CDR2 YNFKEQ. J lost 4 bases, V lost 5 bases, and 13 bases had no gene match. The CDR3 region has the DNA TGTGCCAGCAGCTCTACGTTCGGACAGGGGTATGCAGATACGCAGTATTTT. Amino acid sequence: CASSSTFGQGYADTQYF.

The CDR3 region is CASSAYLGSYNNEQFF. The CDR3 region has the DNA TGTGCCAGCAGCGCTTATCTCGGGAGTTATAACAATGAGCAGTTCTTC. The V and J genes are TRBV9 and TRBJ2-1; maybe TRBD2 (6 bases). Germline V gene lookup returns CDR1 SGDLS and CDR2 YYNGEE. The V and J ends lost 3 bases and 5 bases respectively, with 18 bases between them. The CDR3 consists of 16 residues.

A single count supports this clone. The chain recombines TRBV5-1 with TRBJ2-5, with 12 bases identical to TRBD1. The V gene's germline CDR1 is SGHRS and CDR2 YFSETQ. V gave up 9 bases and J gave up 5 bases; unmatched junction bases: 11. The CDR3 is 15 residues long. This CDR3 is CATKSGQGAWETQYF. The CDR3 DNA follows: TGCGCCACCAAGTCGGGACAGGGGGCATGGGAGACCCAGTACTTC.

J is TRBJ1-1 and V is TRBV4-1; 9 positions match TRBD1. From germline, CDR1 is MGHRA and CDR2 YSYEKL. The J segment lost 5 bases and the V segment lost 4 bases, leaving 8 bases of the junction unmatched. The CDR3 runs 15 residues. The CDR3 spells CASSRTQGAGTEAFF. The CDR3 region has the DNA TGCGCCAGCAGCCGGACACAGGGGGCGGGTACTGAAGCTTTCTTT.

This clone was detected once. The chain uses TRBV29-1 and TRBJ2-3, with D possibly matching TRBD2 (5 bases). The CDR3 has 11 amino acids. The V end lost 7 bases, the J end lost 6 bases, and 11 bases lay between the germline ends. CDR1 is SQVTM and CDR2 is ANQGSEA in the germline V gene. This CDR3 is CSERVLDTQYF. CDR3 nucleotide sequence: TGCAGCGAGAGGGTTCTGGATACGCAGTATTTT.

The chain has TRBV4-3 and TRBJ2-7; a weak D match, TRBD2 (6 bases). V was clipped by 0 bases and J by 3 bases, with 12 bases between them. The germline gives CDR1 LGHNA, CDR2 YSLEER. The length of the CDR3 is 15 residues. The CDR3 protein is CASSQDLVGGYEQYF. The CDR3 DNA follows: TGCGCCAGCAGCCAAGATTTGGTCGGGGGCTACGAGCAGTACTTC.

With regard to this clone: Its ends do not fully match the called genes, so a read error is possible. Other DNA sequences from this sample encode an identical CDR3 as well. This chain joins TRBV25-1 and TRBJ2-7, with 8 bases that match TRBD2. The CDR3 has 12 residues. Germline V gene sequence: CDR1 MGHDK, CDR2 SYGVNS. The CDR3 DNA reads TGTGCCAGTAGTGCGGGGGGATACGAGCAGTACTTC. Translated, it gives CASSAGGYEQYF.

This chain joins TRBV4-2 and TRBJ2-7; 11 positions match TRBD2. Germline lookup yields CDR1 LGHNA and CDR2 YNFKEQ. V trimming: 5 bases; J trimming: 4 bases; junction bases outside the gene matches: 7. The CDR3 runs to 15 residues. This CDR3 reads CASSAPGLADYEQYF. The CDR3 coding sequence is TGTGCCAGCAGCGCTCCGGGACTAGCGGATTACGAGCAGTACTTC.

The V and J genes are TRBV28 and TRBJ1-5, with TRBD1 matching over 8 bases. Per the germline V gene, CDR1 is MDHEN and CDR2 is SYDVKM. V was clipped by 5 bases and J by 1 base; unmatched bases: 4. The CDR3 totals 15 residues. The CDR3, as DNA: TGTGCCAGCAGTCCCCGACAGGGGAGCAATCAGCCCCAGCATTTT. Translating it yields CASSPRQGSNQPQHF.